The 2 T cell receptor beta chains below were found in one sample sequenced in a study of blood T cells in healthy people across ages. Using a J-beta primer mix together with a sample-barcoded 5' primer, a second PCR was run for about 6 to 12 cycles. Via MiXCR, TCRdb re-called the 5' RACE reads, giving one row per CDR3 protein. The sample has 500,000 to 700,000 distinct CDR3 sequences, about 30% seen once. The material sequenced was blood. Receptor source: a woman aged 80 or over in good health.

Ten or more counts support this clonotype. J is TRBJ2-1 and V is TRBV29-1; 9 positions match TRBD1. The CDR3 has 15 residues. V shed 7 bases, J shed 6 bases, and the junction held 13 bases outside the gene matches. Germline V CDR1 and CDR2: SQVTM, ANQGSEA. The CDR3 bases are TGCAGCGACACGACCCGGGACAGGGCGAGCAATGAGCAGTTCTTC. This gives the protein CSDTTRDRASNEQFF.

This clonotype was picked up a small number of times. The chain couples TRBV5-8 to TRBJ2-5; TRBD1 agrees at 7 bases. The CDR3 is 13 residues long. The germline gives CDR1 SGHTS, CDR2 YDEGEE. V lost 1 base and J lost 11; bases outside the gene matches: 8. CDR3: CASSLRPTGEQYF. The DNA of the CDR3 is TGTGCCAGCAGCTTGAGGCCCACAGGGGAGCAGTACTTC.